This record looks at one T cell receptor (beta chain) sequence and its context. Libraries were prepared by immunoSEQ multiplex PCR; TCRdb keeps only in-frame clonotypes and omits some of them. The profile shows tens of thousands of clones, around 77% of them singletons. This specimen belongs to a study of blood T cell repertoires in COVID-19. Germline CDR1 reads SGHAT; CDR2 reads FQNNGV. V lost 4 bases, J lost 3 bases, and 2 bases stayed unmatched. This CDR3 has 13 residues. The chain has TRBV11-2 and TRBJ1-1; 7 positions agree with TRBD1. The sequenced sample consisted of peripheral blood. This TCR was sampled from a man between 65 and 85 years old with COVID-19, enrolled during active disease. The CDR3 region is CASSYRGYTEAFF. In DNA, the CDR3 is TGTGCCAGCAGCTACAGGGGCTACACTGAAGCTTTCTTT.